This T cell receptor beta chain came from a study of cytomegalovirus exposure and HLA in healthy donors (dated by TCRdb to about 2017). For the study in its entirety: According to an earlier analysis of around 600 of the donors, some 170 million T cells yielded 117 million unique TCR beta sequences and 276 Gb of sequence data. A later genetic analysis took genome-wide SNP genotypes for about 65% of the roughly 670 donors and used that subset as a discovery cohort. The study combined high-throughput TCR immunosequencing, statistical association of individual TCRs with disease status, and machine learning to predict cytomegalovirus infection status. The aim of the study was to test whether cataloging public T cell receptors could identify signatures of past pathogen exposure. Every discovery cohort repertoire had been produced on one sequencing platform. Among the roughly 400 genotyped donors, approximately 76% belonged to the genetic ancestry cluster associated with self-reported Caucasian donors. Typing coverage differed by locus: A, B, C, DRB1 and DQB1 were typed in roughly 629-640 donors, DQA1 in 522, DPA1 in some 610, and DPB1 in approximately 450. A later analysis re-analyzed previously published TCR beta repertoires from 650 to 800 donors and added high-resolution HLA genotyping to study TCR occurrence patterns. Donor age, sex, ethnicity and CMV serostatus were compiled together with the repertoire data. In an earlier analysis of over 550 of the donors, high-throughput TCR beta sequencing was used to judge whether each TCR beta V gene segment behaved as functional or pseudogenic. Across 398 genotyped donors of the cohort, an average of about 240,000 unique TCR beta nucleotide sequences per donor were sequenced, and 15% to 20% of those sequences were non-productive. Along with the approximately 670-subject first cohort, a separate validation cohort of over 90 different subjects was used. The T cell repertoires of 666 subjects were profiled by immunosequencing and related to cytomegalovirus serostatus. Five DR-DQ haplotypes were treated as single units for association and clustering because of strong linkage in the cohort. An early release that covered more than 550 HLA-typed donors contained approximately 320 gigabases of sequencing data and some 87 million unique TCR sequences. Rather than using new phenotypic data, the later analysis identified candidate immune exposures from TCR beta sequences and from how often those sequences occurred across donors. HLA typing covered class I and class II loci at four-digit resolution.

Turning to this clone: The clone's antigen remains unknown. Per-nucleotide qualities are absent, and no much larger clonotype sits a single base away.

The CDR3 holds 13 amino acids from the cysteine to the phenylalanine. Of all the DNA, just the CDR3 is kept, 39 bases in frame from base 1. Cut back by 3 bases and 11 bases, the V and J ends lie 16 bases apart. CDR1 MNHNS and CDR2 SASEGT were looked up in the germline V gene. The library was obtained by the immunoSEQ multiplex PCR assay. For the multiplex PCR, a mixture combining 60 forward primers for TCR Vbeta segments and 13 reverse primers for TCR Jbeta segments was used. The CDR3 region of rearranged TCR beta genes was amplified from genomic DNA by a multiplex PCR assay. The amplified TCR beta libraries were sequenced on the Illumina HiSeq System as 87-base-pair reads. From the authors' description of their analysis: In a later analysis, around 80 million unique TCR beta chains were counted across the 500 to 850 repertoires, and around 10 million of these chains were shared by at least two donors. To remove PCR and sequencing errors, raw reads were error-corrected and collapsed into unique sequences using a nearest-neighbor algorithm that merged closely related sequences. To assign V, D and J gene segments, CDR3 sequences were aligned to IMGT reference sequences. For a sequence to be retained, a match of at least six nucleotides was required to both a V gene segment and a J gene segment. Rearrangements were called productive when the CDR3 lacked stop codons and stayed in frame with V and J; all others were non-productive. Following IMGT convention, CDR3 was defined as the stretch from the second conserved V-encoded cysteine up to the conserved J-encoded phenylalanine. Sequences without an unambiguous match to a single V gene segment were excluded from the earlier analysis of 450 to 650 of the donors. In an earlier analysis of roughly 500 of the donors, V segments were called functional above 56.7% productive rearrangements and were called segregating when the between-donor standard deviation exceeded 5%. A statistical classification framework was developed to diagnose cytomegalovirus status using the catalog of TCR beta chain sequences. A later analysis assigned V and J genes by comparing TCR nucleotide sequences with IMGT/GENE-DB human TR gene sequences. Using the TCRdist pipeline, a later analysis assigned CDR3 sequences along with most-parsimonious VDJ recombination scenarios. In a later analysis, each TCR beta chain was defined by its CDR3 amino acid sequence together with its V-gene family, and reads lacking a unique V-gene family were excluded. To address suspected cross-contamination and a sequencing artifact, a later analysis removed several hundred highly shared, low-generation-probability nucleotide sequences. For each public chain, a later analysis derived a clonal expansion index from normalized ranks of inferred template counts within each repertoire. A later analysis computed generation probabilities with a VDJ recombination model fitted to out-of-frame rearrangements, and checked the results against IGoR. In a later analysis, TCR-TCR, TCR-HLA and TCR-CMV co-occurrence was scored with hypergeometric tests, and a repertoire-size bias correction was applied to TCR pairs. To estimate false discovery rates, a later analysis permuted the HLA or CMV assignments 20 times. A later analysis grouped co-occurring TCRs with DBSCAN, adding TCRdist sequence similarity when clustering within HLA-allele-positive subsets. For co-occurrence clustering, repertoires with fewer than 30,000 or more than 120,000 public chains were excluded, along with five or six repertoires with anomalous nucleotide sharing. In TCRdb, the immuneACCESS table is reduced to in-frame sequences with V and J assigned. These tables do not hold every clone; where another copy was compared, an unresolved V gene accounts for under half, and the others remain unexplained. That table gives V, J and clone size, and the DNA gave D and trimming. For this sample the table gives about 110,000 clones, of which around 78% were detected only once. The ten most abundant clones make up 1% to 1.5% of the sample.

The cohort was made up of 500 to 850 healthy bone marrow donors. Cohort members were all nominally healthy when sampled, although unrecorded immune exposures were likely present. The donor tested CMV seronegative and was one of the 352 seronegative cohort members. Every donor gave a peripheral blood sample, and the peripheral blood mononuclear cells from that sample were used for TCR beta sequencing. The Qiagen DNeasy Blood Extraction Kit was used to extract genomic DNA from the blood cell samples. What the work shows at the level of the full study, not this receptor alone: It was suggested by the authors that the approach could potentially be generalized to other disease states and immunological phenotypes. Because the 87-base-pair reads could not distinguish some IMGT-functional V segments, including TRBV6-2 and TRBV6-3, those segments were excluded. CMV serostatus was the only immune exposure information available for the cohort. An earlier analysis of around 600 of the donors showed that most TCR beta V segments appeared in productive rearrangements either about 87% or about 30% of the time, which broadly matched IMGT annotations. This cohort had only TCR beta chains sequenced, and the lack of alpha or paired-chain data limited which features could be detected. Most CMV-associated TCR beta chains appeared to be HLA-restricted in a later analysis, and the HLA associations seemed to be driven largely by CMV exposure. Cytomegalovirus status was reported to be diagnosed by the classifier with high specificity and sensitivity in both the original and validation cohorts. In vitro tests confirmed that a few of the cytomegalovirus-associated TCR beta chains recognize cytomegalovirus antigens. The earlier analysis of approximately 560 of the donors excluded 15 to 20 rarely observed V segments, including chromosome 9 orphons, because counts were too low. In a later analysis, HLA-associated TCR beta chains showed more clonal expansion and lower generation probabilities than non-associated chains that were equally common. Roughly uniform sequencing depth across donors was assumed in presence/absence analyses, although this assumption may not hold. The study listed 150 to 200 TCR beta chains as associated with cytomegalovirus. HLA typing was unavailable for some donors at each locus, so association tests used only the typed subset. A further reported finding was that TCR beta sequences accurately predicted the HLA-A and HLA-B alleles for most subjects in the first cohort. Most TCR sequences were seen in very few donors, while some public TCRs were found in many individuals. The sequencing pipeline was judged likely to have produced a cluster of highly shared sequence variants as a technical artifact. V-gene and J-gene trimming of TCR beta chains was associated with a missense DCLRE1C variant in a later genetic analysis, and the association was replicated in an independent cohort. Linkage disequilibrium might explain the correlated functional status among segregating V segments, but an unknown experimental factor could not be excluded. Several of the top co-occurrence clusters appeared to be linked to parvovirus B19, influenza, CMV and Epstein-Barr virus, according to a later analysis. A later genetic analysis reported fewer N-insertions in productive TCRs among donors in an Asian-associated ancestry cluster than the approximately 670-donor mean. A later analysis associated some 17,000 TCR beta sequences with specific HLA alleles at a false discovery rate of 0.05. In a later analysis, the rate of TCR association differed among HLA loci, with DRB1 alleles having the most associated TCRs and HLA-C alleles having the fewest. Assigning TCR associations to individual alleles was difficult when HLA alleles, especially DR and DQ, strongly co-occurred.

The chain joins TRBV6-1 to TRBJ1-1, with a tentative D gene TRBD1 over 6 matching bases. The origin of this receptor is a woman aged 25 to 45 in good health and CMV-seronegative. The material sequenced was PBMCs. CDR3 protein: CASSDDTGIRAFF. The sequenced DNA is TGTGCCAGCAGTGACGATACAGGGATAAGGGCTTTCTTT.